This T cell receptor beta chain originates from a study of cytomegalovirus exposure and HLA in healthy donors. Study summary: Of several hundred genotyped donors, roughly 81% grouped in the Caucasian-associated ancestry cluster.

Primers for the PCR totalled 60 Vbeta and 13 Jbeta. Using immunoSEQ multiplex PCR, the repertoire was profiled, and TCRdb retains in-frame clones only, with some absent. The data show around 130,000 clones, roughly 80% seen once. Study outcomes and limitations: Specific recognition of CMV antigens was confirmed in vitro for three chains (all CMV-associated). Analysis performed later showed TCR beta chains linked to HLA being more clonally expanded than equally common others. The number of N-insertions in an Asian-associated ancestry cluster was reportedly below the 666-donor mean in a later analysis.

The J segment lost 4 bases and the V segment lost 6 bases, leaving 6 bases of the junction unmatched. This CDR3 is built from 16 residues. Germline assignment: CDR1 MNHEY and CDR2 SMNVEV (reference sequence). Concerning this clone: The antigen remains undetermined.

Sequencing used PBMCs. The sequence was obtained from a girl aged 2-10 years in good health and CMV-seronegative. This sequence joins TRBV27 and TRBJ2-2, with 12 bases lining up with TRBD2. The CDR3 reads CASRPSGRAVTGELFF. The CDR3 nucleotides are TGTGCCAGCAGACCTAGCGGGAGGGCCGTCACCGGGGAGCTGTTTTTT.